At least ten counts were recorded for the clone carrying this T cell receptor (beta chain). The target antigen is unknown. The study tagged each TCR cDNA molecule with a unique molecular identifier. TCRdb reprocessed the 5' RACE reads via MiXCR and lists one record per CDR3 protein. Among approximately 11,000 distinct CDR3 sequences listed, 8.6% were seen once. This sample is part of a study of spatial heterogeneity in lung cancer. Findings and limits, study-wide: More often at tumor resection than at routine follow-up, ubiquitous expanded tumor TCRs were detected in the blood.

The time point here: sample taken at primary tumor resection. Extraction of whole RNA from tumor, nontumor lung or frozen PBMC preceded unsorted sequencing. The CDR3 runs 15 residues. CDR1 and CDR2 (germline): DFQATT, SNEGSKA (reference sequence). Germline trimming cut 2 bases from V and 0 bases from J; bases unmatched to any gene: 4. V is TRBV20-1 and J is TRBJ2-1, with 7 bases fitting TRBD1. The sequenced sample was PBMCs, obtained at surgery. The receptor was isolated from a male donor with early-stage non-small cell lung cancer. CDR3 protein: CSARTGTDSYNEQFF. For the CDR3, the DNA is TGCAGTGCTAGAACGGGGACAGACTCCTACAATGAGCAGTTCTTC.